Each of the 18 T cell receptor beta chains below was sequenced from the same sample in a study of blood T cell repertoires in COVID-19 (dated by TCRdb to about 2020). The library was built by means of the immunoSEQ multiplex PCR assay. The table comes from immuneACCESS by way of TCRdb, which keeps in-frame sequences with V and J called. Part of the clones is missing from these tables; in studies checked, under half for an unresolved V gene and the rest for unknown reasons. The sample profile shows approximately 290,000 clones; roughly 86% of them were found once. The top ten constitute 11% of the sample. Sequenced: peripheral blood. Receptors originate from a woman in her twenties or thirties with COVID-19, enrolled during active disease.

The J gene is TRBJ2-3, the V gene TRBV15; D may be TRBD2 (5 bases). The CDR3 loop spans 14 amino acids. CDR1 and CDR2 (germline): LNHNV, YYDKDF (reference sequence). The germline V and J ends were trimmed by 3 bases and 1 base, with 8 bases remaining between them. CDR3 in DNA: TGTGCCACCAGCAGCCCCGGGGGCACAGATACGCAGTATTTT. Translated: CATSSPGGTDTQYF.

The V gene is TRBV2, the J gene TRBJ2-5; D perhaps matches TRBD2 (5 bases). Trimming removed 6 bases from V and 5 bases from J, with 13 bases in between. CDR3 size: 13 residues. Germline CDR1 and CDR2: SNHLY and FYNNEI. The chain's CDR3 is CASSDRTRETQYF. The DNA for the CDR3 is TGTGCCAGCAGCGATAGGACTCGGGAGACCCAGTACTTC.

The chain joins TRBV5-1 to TRBJ1-1; D is ambiguous. The CDR3 loop spans 13 amino acids. CDR1 and CDR2 (germline): SGHRS, YFSETQ. Trimming stripped 4 bases from V and 4 bases from J, with 11 bases between. CDR3 loop: CASSVSPVTEAFF. The CDR3 bases are TGCGCCAGCAGCGTTAGCCCGGTCACTGAAGCTTTCTTT.

In DNA, the CDR3 is TGTGCCAGCAGCCCTCGTCAAACCCGGGTGAACACTGAAGCTTTCTTT. This encodes CASSPRQTRVNTEAFF. The chain couples TRBV7-9 to TRBJ1-1; D is unresolved. Germline V gene lookup returns CDR1 SEHNR and CDR2 FQNEAQ (reference sequence). This CDR3 is 16 amino acids long. V lost 5 bases, J lost 0 bases, and 16 bases lay in between.

Only a few counts were recorded for this clone. This chain uses TRBV13 with TRBJ1-1; possibly TRBD1 for D (6 bases). The length of the CDR3 is 13 residues. The germline V and J ends were trimmed by 7 bases and 1 base, with 10 bases remaining between them. CDR1 and CDR2 from the germline V gene are PRHDT and FYEKMQ (reference sequence). The DNA of the CDR3 is TGTGCCAGCACTGGACAGCCGAACACTGAAGCTTTCTTT. It encodes CASTGQPNTEAFF.

The J gene is TRBJ1-1, the V gene TRBV6-4, with D uncertain. Trimming took off 0 bases at V and 3 bases at J, with 5 bases between the two ends. The germline V gene has CDR1 MRHNA and CDR2 SNTAGT. This CDR3 spans 13 amino acids. The CDR3 is CASSDSPDTEAFF. The CDR3 DNA reads as TGTGCCAGCAGTGACTCCCCGGACACTGAAGCTTTCTTT.

There are a few counts of this clone. The V gene is TRBV24-1, the J gene TRBJ1-4; 9 bases are shared with TRBD1. V lost 3 bases, J lost 5 bases, and 3 bases stayed unmatched. Germline CDR1 reads KGHDR; CDR2 reads SFDVKD. The CDR3 is made up of 15 amino acids. The CDR3 DNA reads as TGTGCCACCAGTGATCCCGGGACAGGGAATGAAAAACTGTTTTTT. Translating it yields CATSDPGTGNEKLFF.

V gene TRBV15 combines with J gene TRBJ1-1, with D perhaps TRBD1 (5 bases). Germline CDR1 and CDR2: LNHNV and YYDKDF (reference sequence). The length of the CDR3 is 13 residues. V lost 1 base, J lost 12 bases, and 15 bases lay in between. The DNA for the CDR3 is TGTGCCACCAGCAGAGGACAGTCGATTAGGACTTTCTTT. Translating gives CATSRGQSIRTFF.

The rearrangement links TRBV19 to TRBJ1-6; D might be TRBD1 (6 bases). The V end lost 4 bases, the J end lost 7 bases, and 14 bases lay between the germline ends. The germline V gene has CDR1 LNHDA and CDR2 SQIVND (reference sequence). The CDR3 runs to 15 residues. The CDR3 spells CASSTGQRANSPLHF. Written as DNA, the CDR3 is TGTGCCAGTAGTACCGGACAGCGCGCGAATTCACCCCTCCACTTT.

The CDR3 spells CAGPGGIYTGELFF. DNA for the CDR3: TGTGCCGGCCCAGGAGGAATCTACACCGGGGAGCTGTTTTTT. J is TRBJ2-2 and V is TRBV6-4, with a weak D call TRBD2 (5 bases). This CDR3 has 14 amino acids. CDR1 is MRHNA, CDR2 SNTAGT, per germline. The V gene lost 11 bases and the J gene lost 3 bases, with 16 bases spanning the gap.

The V call is TRBV27, the J call TRBJ2-3, with D perhaps matching TRBD2 (6 bases). V was shortened by 6 bases and J by 1 base, with 14 bases between the two germline ends. Germline V gene data show CDR1 as MNHEY and CDR2 as SMNVEV (reference sequence). This CDR3 is 15 amino acids long. The CDR3 sequence: CASRSLGGGTDTQYF. CDR3 coding DNA: TGTGCCAGCAGGTCCTTGGGCGGGGGCACAGATACGCAGTATTTT.

J is TRBJ1-2 and V is TRBV6-5, with D possibly matching TRBD1 (5 bases). This CDR3 is built from 13 residues. Between the trimmed V and J ends, which lost 6 bases and 8 bases, there was a span of 16 bases. Per germline, CDR1 MNHEY and CDR2 SVGAGI. CDR3 sequence (DNA): TGTGCCAGCAGCGGAGGGACGTGGCTGGGCTACACCTTC. It translates to CASSGGTWLGYTF.

This chain uses TRBV19 with TRBJ2-3; 7 positions match TRBD2. V shed 4 bases and J 2 bases; nucleotides not matched to a gene: 6. The germline CDR1 and CDR2 sequences are LNHDA and SQIVND (reference sequence). The CDR3 length is 15 residues. The CDR3 DNA reads as TGTGCCAGTAGTACCTGGACTAGTCTCACAGATACGCAGTATTTT. Translated: CASSTWTSLTDTQYF.

The V and J genes are TRBV5-1 and TRBJ2-2, with TRBD1 identical over 9 bases. This CDR3 is built from 16 residues. Germline CDR1 SGHRS, CDR2 YFSETQ. V gave up 0 bases and J gave up 2 bases; unmatched junction bases: 2. CDR3 region: CASSLGDRENTGELFF. The CDR3 DNA reads as TGCGCCAGCAGCTTGGGGGACAGGGAAAACACCGGGGAGCTGTTTTTT.

This clone was seen a single time. The V call is TRBV11-3, the J call TRBJ2-2; tentative D call: TRBD1 (6 bases). V was pared by 1 base and J by 5 bases, with 11 bases between. From germline, CDR1 is SGHNT and CDR2 YENEEA. The CDR3 spans 15 residues. In DNA, the CDR3 is TGTGCCAGCAGCTTAGCCAGGGGCGGGACCGGGGAGCTGTTTTTT. Translated, it gives CASSLARGGTGELFF.

The chain uses TRBV19 and TRBJ1-1; D is possibly TRBD1 (5 bases). Germline assignment: CDR1 LNHDA and CDR2 SQIVND (reference sequence). The CDR3 loop spans 15 amino acids. Trimming stripped 7 bases from V and 0 bases from J, with 15 bases between. This chain's CDR3 is CASMIGVAMNTEAFF. The CDR3, as DNA: TGTGCCAGTATGATAGGGGTCGCCATGAACACTGAAGCTTTCTTT.

V usage is TRBV5-1 and J usage is TRBJ2-1; a weak D match, TRBD2 (6 bases). V lost 4 bases and J lost 8, with 19 bases in between. The CDR3 is 15 amino acids. Germline CDR1 is SGHRS and CDR2 is YFSETQ. The DNA of the CDR3 is TGCGCCAGCAGCACCGCCGGGGCCGGGAGATATGAGCAGTTCTTC. Translation: CASSTAGAGRYEQFF.

This chain connects TRBV5-5 to TRBJ2-2, with 8 bases that match TRBD2. Germline lookup yields CDR1 SGHKS and CDR2 YYEKEE (reference sequence). Trimming cost V 0 bases and J 3 bases; bases outside gene matches: 7. This CDR3 has 17 amino acids. The CDR3 loop is CASSLDGRGAYTGELFF. The CDR3 DNA reads as TGTGCCAGCAGCTTGGACGGGCGGGGGGCGTACACCGGGGAGCTGTTTTTT.